Presented here are 19 T cell receptor beta chains from one specimen sequenced in a study of shared clonotypes between healthy human individuals. Profiled with immunoSEQ multiplex PCR; TCRdb holds only in-frame clones, not every one. The table records about 330,000 clones, approximately 79% of them present only once. The sample comprised memory CD4+ T cells sorted from blood. Subset reported: CD45RA-negative fraction. These TCRs come from a man aged 30 to 45 in good health.

The chain joins TRBV5-1 to TRBJ2-6; D is perhaps TRBD1 (5 bases). This CDR3 has 16 residues. Deletions cut 0 bases from V and 2 bases from J, with 9 bases between. Germline-derived CDR1 and CDR2 are SGHRS and YFSETQ. The CDR3 coding sequence is TGCGCCAGCAGCTTGGGTCCAGGGACTGGGGCCAACGTCCTGACTTTC. This sequence encodes CASSLGPGTGANVLTF.

This clone was recorded only once. The V call is TRBV9, the J call TRBJ2-5; 9 bases match TRBD2. Unmatched junction bases numbered 5, after V lost 0 bases and J lost 5 bases. Germline CDR1 reads SGDLS; CDR2 reads YYNGEE. CDR3 length: 15 residues. The DNA of the CDR3 is TGTGCCAGCAGCGTAGTGACTAGCGGTCTGGAGACCCAGTACTTC. It translates to CASSVVTSGLETQYF.

The chain is built from TRBV7-2 and TRBJ2-5; D unresolved. Germline values: CDR1 SGHTA, CDR2 FQGNSA. The CDR3 has 17 residues. Trimming removed 4 bases at V and 1 base at J, with 19 bases between. The CDR3 spells CASSWRAGWQTQETQYF. CDR3 nucleotide sequence: TGTGCCAGCAGCTGGCGTGCCGGATGGCAAACCCAAGAGACCCAGTACTTC.

In its sample, this clone was seen a few times. The chain links TRBV2 to TRBJ2-5; D uncertain. The CDR3 has 10 residues. The germline V and J ends were trimmed by 6 bases and 1 base, with 0 bases remaining between them. Per the germline V gene, CDR1 is SNHLY and CDR2 is FYNNEI. Written as DNA, the CDR3 is TGTGCCAGCAGCCAAGAGACCCAGTACTTC. This sequence encodes CASSQETQYF.

As concerns this clone: Other DNA sequences in the same sample also yield this CDR3. This chain joins TRBV28 and TRBJ2-2; 9 bases align to TRBD1. The germline V gene encodes CDR1 MDHEN and CDR2 SYDVKM. The length of the CDR3 is 16 residues. Losses at the gene ends were 2 bases for V and 4 bases for J; bases not matched to a gene: 5. The CDR3, as DNA: TGTGCCAGCAGTTTACCGGGACAGGGACGCACCGGGGAGCTGTTTTTT. Residues: CASSLPGQGRTGELFF.

The chain uses TRBV11-2 and TRBJ2-3; D remains unclear. The CDR3 is 12 amino acids. V was clipped by 6 bases and J by 3 bases, with 7 bases between them. The V gene's germline CDR1 is SGHAT and CDR2 FQNNGV. In DNA form, the CDR3 reads TGTGCCAGCAGTCTATCGACAGATACGCAGTATTTT. Its protein product is CASSLSTDTQYF.

This chain uses TRBV5-1 with TRBJ1-4; 8 nucleotides align to TRBD1. This CDR3 spans 14 amino acids. The trim removed 2 bases at V and 6 bases at J, leaving 3 bases unmatched. The germline V gene encodes CDR1 SGHRS and CDR2 YFSETQ. The CDR3 coding sequence is TGCGCCAGCAGCTTCACAGGGGGGGATGAAAAACTGTTTTTT. It translates to CASSFTGGDEKLFF.

This chain links TRBV2 with TRBJ1-5; D not resolved. Germline V gene data show CDR1 as SNHLY and CDR2 as FYNNEI. The ends were cut back, 7 bases at V and 1 base at J, with 8 bases in the middle. CDR3 length: 13 amino acids. The CDR3 DNA reads TGTGCCAGCAACTTAGGGAGCAATCAGCCCCAGCATTTT. Its translation is CASNLGSNQPQHF. Full variable domain (outside the CDR3, taken from reference TRBV2 and TRBJ1-5): EPEVTQTPSHQVTQMGQEVILRCVPISNHLYFYWYRQILGQKVEFLVSFYNNEISEKSEIFDDQFSVERPDGSNFTLKIRSTKLEDSAMYFCASNLGSNQPQHFGDGTRLSIL.

V is TRBV5-6 and J is TRBJ2-4; perhaps TRBD1 as D (5 bases). V was shortened by 4 bases and J by 1 base, with 12 bases between the two germline ends. This CDR3 contains 15 residues. CDR1 SGHDT and CDR2 YYEEEE come from the germline V gene. The CDR3 nucleotides are TGTGCCAGCAGCGGGGCCACCCTGGCCAAAAACATTCAGTACTTC. As protein: CASSGATLAKNIQYF.

The rearrangement uses TRBV6-1 and TRBJ2-7; 13 positions match TRBD2. The CDR3 totals 19 residues. Germline CDR1 MNHNS, CDR2 SASEGT. V shed 3 bases and J 5 bases; nucleotides not matched to a gene: 16. The DNA for the CDR3 is TGTGCCAGCAGTGACGAAATATGGACTAGCGGGAGTAGCGCCCACGAGCAGTACTTC. Amino acid sequence: CASSDEIWTSGSSAHEQYF.

The chain uses TRBV5-1 and TRBJ1-5; D gene uncertain. CDR3 length: 13 amino acids. The V gene lost 0 bases and the J gene lost 6 bases, with 7 bases spanning the gap. The V gene's germline CDR1 is SGHRS and CDR2 YFSETQ. In nucleotides, the CDR3 is TGCGCCAGCAGCTTGGCTATGGCTCAGCCCCAGCATTTT. Protein product: CASSLAMAQPQHF. Full variable domain (rest looked up from reference TRBV5-1 and TRBJ1-5): KAGVTQTPRYLIKTRGQQVTLSCSPISGHRSVSWYQQTPGQGLQFLFEYFSETQRNKGNFPGRFSGRQFSNSRSEMNVSTLELGDSALYLCASSLAMAQPQHFGDGTRLSIL.

V usage is TRBV18 and J usage is TRBJ2-5; 8 nucleotides align to TRBD1. The V gene end was trimmed by 2 bases and the J gene end by 1 base; junction bases not matched to a gene: 6. The CDR3 length is 16 residues. Germline V gene data show CDR1 as KGHSH and CDR2 as LQKENI. CDR3 residues: CASSPWVRGLQETQYF. For the CDR3, the DNA is TGTGCCAGCTCACCATGGGTCAGGGGGCTCCAAGAGACCCAGTACTTC.

Only a few counts were recorded for this clone. This rearrangement joins TRBV5-6 to TRBJ2-1; 12 nucleotides agree with TRBD2. The J segment lost 8 bases and the V segment lost 3 bases, leaving 3 bases of the junction unmatched. Germline CDR1 is SGHDT and CDR2 is YYEEEE. CDR3 size: 14 residues. CDR3 nucleotides: TGTGCCAGCAGCTCTAGCGGGAGGGTCGATGAGCAGTTCTTC. It is translated as CASSSSGRVDEQFF.

This chain joins TRBV5-4 and TRBJ1-2; tentative D call: TRBD1 (6 bases). Germline CDR1 SGHNT, CDR2 YYREEE (reference sequence). The CDR3 loop spans 13 amino acids. V was clipped by 1 base and J by 4 bases, with 8 bases between them. The CDR3 spells CASSLQGIYGYTF. The CDR3 DNA is TGTGCCAGCAGCTTGCAGGGGATCTATGGCTACACCTTC.

The rearrangement links TRBV5-6 to TRBJ2-3, with a weak D call TRBD2 (6 bases). V dropped 2 bases and J dropped 1 base, with 14 bases sitting between them. This CDR3 is 16 amino acids long. CDR1 is SGHDT and CDR2 is YYEEEE in the germline V gene. This chain's CDR3 is CASSLARELRTDTQYF. In DNA, the CDR3 is TGTGCCAGCAGCTTAGCGCGGGAACTCCGCACAGATACGCAGTATTTT.

The chain uses TRBV5-4 and TRBJ2-6; D may match TRBD1 or TRBD2 (5 bases each). V was trimmed by 4 bases and J by 0 bases, leaving 5 bases between them. CDR3 length: 14 residues. CDR1 is SGHNT, CDR2 YYREEE, per germline (reference sequence). This CDR3 is CASSGTSGANVLTF. The DNA for the CDR3 is TGTGCCAGCAGCGGGACCTCTGGGGCCAACGTCCTGACTTTC.

The gene calls are TRBV6-1 and TRBJ1-5; the D gene is possibly TRBD1 (5 bases). Germline assignment: CDR1 MNHNS and CDR2 SASEGT. The V end lost 8 bases, the J end lost 5 bases, and 13 bases lay between the germline ends. The CDR3 consists of 13 residues. The CDR3 is CASSGVWDQPQHF. Written as DNA, the CDR3 is TGTGCCAGCTCGGGGGTATGGGATCAGCCCCAGCATTTT.

As regards this clone: Other DNA sequences in the sample encode the same CDR3. V gene TRBV11-2 combines with J gene TRBJ1-1; no clear D gene. Germline values: CDR1 SGHAT, CDR2 FQNNGV. This CDR3 contains 15 residues. V lost 2 bases and J lost 1, with 11 bases in between. The DNA for the CDR3 is TGTGCCAGCAGCTTAAAAGTAGGAGGGAACACTGAAGCTTTCTTT. This sequence encodes CASSLKVGGNTEAFF.

The chain is built from TRBV2 and TRBJ1-2, with 9 nucleotides matching TRBD1. V shed 6 bases, J shed 7 bases, and the junction held 12 bases outside the gene matches. CDR1 is SNHLY, CDR2 FYNNEI, per germline. The CDR3 has 15 amino acids. The CDR3 is CASRAEQGAKGGYTF. For the CDR3, the DNA is TGTGCCAGCAGAGCCGAACAGGGGGCTAAAGGTGGCTACACCTTC.